The entry below describes one T cell receptor beta chain. The sample belongs to a study of shared clonotypes between healthy human individuals. Libraries were prepared by immunoSEQ multiplex PCR; TCRdb keeps only in-frame clonotypes and omits some of them. The profile shows about 2.4 million clones, approximately 94% of them singletons. Germline V lookup: CDR1 GTSNPN, CDR2 SVGIG (reference sequence). The CDR3 runs 16 residues. The ends lost 4 bases at V and 2 bases at J; junction bases unmatched: 9. The specimen sequenced was naive CD4+ T cells from PBMCs. Subset reported: CD45RA+ positively selected. The chain joins TRBV30 to TRBJ2-3, with 10 bases matching TRBD2. This receptor was identified in a man between 18 and 35 years old in good health. Some clones in this sample may be carry-over from other donors' samples. CDR3 sequence (DNA): TGTGCCTGGAACCTTCTAGCGGGAGATCCCACAGATACGCAGTATTTT. Residues: CAWNLLAGDPTDTQYF.